These T cell receptor beta chains were read from a single sample in a study of response to subunit inactivated influenza vaccine. TCRdb redid the calling of the RT-PCR reads with MiXCR, one entry per CDR3 protein. The sample has some 600,000 distinct CDR3 sequences; 14% are singletons. Sequenced material: PBMCs from blood, taken 14 days before vaccination. These receptors originate from a man aged 50 to 60 who received an inactivated influenza vaccine. The CDR3 runs from the conserved cysteine through the conserved F or W. The D gene is left open where the match is weak. Size is omitted from some rows. Given values are once, few, many or a class for expanded clones.

TRBV6-2/TRBV6-3	TRBD1	TRBJ1-5	few	CASSYYGTDNQPQHF	TGTGCCAGCAGTTACTACGGGACAGACAATCAGCCCCAGCATTTT
TRBV12-3/TRBV12-4	TRBD1	TRBJ1-5	many	CASSLGQLNQPQHF	TGTGCCAGCAGCTTGGGACAGTTGAATCAGCCCCAGCATTTT
TRBV3-1	.	TRBJ2-3	few	CASSHNPPTQYF	TGTGCCAGCAGCCACAACCCCCCGACGCAGTATTTT
TRBV6-2/TRBV6-3	TRBD2	TRBJ2-2	few	CASSYDLSGTGELFF	TGTGCCAGCAGTTACGATCTTAGCGGGACCGGGGAGCTGTTTTTT
TRBV29-1	.	TRBJ1-2	.	CSVDSSANYGYTF	TGCAGCGTAGACAGTAGTGCTAACTATGGCTACACCTTC
TRBV28	TRBD1	TRBJ1-1	.	CASRYRGNTEAFF	TGTGCCAGCAGATACAGGGGTAACACTGAAGCTTTCTTT
TRBV9	.	TRBJ2-1	few	CASSVVGAGNEQFF	TGTGCCAGCAGCGTGGTGGGAGCGGGCAATGAGCAGTTCTTC
TRBV15	TRBD2	TRBJ2-1	.	CATSRPGTSNNEQFF	TGTGCCACCAGCAGACCTGGGACTAGCAACAATGAGCAGTTCTTC
TRBV15	TRBD2	TRBJ2-7	.	CATSRGLPSSYEQYF	TGTGCCACCAGCAGGGGACTACCGAGCTCCTACGAGCAGTACTTC
TRBV28	TRBD1	TRBJ1-2	few	CASSPWDRGGNGYTF	TGTGCCAGCAGTCCGTGGGACAGGGGTGGAAATGGCTACACCTTC
TRBV7-2	.	TRBJ2-7	.	CASSLGAGSDEQYF	TGTGCCAGCAGCTTAGGTGCAGGGTCCGACGAGCAGTACTTC
TRBV28	TRBD1	TRBJ2-5	few	CASSLSTGGPETQYF	TGTGCCAGCAGTTTATCGACAGGGGGCCCGGAGACCCAGTACTTC
TRBV5-6	TRBD1	TRBJ1-1	.	CASNQGAEAFF	TGTGCCAGCAACCAGGGGGCTGAAGCTTTCTTT
TRBV6-2/TRBV6-3	.	TRBJ1-1	.	CASSTINTEAFF	TGTGCCAGCAGTACGATTAACACTGAAGCTTTCTTT
TRBV10-3	.	TRBJ1-5	few	CAISPGASNQPQHF	TGTGCCATCAGCCCAGGGGCGAGCAATCAGCCCCAGCATTTT
TRBV12-5	TRBD2	TRBJ2-1	few	CASGLHTPGGNEQFF	TGTGCTAGTGGTTTGCACACCCCGGGGGGCAATGAGCAGTTCTTC
TRBV12-3/TRBV12-4	.	TRBJ2-1	.	CASSLSGAQGQFF	TGTGCCAGCAGTTTATCAGGCGCGCAGGGGCAGTTCTTC
TRBV4-2	.	TRBJ2-7	.	CASSPGAGTGAYEQYF	TGTGCCAGCAGCCCAGGGGCGGGGACGGGAGCCTACGAGCAGTACTTC
TRBV12-3/TRBV12-4	.	TRBJ1-1	many	CASRNSGNTEAFF	TGTGCCAGCAGGAACTCAGGGAACACTGAAGCTTTCTTT
TRBV6-2/TRBV6-3	.	TRBJ2-2	.	CASSLAVDFTGELFF	TGTGCCAGCAGTCTTGCGGTGGACTTCACCGGGGAGCTGTTTTTT
TRBV20-1	.	TRBJ1-2	few	CSASPGAYGYTF	TGCAGTGCTAGCCCCGGAGCCTATGGCTACACCTTC
TRBV27	.	TRBJ2-7	.	CASSFHTTGEQYF	TGTGCCAGCAGTTTCCATACGACGGGGGAGCAGTACTTC
TRBV6-6	.	TRBJ1-1	few	CASKGSLLEAFF	TGTGCCAGCAAGGGCAGCCTGCTTGAAGCTTTCTTT
TRBV4-2	.	TRBJ2-2	.	CASSQVSGGRLTGELFF	TGTGCCAGCAGCCAAGTCTCCGGGGGGCGACTCACCGGGGAGCTGTTTTTT
TRBV9	.	TRBJ2-1	few	CASSVVAGINEQFF	TGTGCCAGCAGCGTAGTGGCAGGGATCAATGAGCAGTTCTTC
TRBV12-3/TRBV12-4	TRBD2	TRBJ2-3	.	CASKGLAVTDTQYF	TGTGCCAGCAAGGGGCTAGCGGTGACAGATACGCAGTATTTT
TRBV7-8	TRBD1	TRBJ2-7	.	CASSLERGLNYEQYF	TGTGCCAGCAGCTTAGAGAGGGGGCTGAATTACGAGCAGTACTTC
TRBV5-6	.	TRBJ2-2	.	CASIGLASELFF	TGTGCCAGCATCGGTCTAGCCAGCGAGCTGTTTTTT